What follows are 26 T cell receptor beta chains derived from one specimen sequenced in a study of blood T cells in healthy people across ages. Next came a second PCR, run for about 7 to 12 cycles, which used a sample-barcoded 5' primer along with a J-beta primer mix. MiXCR, run by TCRdb on the 5' RACE reads, gives a single entry per CDR3 protein. In the table there are some 750,000 distinct CDR3 sequences, approximately 22% of which are singletons. The source material was blood. The source is a man between 70 and 80 years old in good health.

The gene calls are TRBV7-3 and TRBJ2-7, with D tentatively TRBD1 (5 bases). Germline V gene lookup returns CDR1 SGHTA and CDR2 FQGTGA. Trimming cost V 2 bases and J 3 bases, with 14 bases left between them. The CDR3 has 15 amino acids. In nucleotides, the CDR3 is TGTGCCAGCAGCTTACAAACAGGAACCTTCTACGAGCAGTACTTC. Encoded protein: CASSLQTGTFYEQYF.

This clonotype was detected a few times. The CDR3 DNA sequence: TGCAGTGCTAGAGTCGTAGGGTCAGATACGCAGTATTTT. Amino acid sequence: CSARVVGSDTQYF. V usage is TRBV20-1 and J usage is TRBJ2-3; no firm D call. The length of the CDR3 is 13 residues. Germline V gene sequence: CDR1 DFQATT, CDR2 SNEGSKA (reference sequence). Trimming took 1 base from V and 4 from J, leaving 9 bases between them.

The gene calls are TRBV20-1 and TRBJ2-7; D remains ambiguous. CDR1 and CDR2 (germline): DFQATT, SNEGSKA (reference sequence). The ends were cut back, 0 bases at V and 2 bases at J, with 8 bases in the middle. CDR3 length equals 13 residues. The CDR3 DNA sequence: TGCAGTGCTAGAGATTCGGTCCCCTACGAGCAGTACTTC. This codes for CSARDSVPYEQYF.

This chain joins TRBV29-1 and TRBJ2-5, with 9 bases identical to TRBD1. Germline CDR1 is SQVTM and CDR2 is ANQGSEA. The V and J ends lost 4 bases and 8 bases, in that order; junction bases with no gene match: 5. CDR3 size: 12 residues. The CDR3 DNA is TGCAGCGTTGTTAGGGACAGGGTTACCCAGTACTTC. This codes for CSVVRDRVTQYF.

This clonotype was seen ten or more times. Compared with germline, one end of the junction differs, possibly owing to a read error. The V gene is TRBV4-1, the J gene TRBJ2-5; a weak D match, TRBD1 (6 bases). Germline V gives CDR1 MGHRA, CDR2 YSYEKL. The CDR3 length is 14 residues. This chain's CDR3 is CASSQAGVGETQYF. In nucleotides, the CDR3 is TGTGCCAGCAGCCAAGCAGGGGTTGGAGAGACCCAGTACTTC.

This clonotype was seen more than once but under ten times. The chain recombines TRBV4-1 with TRBJ2-5, with D perhaps matching TRBD2 (6 bases). The J call may be incorrect, as the DNA end agrees better with TRBJ2-1. The CDR3 spans 15 residues. Germline-derived CDR1 and CDR2 are MGHRA and YSYEKL. The CDR3 DNA reads TGCGCCAGCAGCCACGGGAGCGTTTACAACTATGAGCAGTTCTTC. Amino acid sequence: CASSHGSVYNYEQFF.

This clonotype was counted only a few times. In nucleotides, the CDR3 is TGTGCCAGCAGTTTAAGGCCGGGGGGATCCACCGGGGAGCTGTTTTTT. Translating it yields CASSLRPGGSTGELFF. J is TRBJ2-2 and V is TRBV12-3 or TRBV12-4; 7 positions agree with TRBD2. After removal of 2 bases from V and 4 bases from J, the junction contained 7 bases not matched to a gene. The CDR3 length is 16 residues.

The rearrangement uses TRBV24-1 and TRBJ2-1; no firm D call. V was shortened by 0 bases and J by 9 bases, with 14 bases between the two germline ends. From germline, CDR1 is KGHDR and CDR2 SFDVKD. This CDR3 has 15 amino acids. The CDR3: CATSDLRWTGGEQFF. The CDR3 nucleotides are TGTGCCACCAGTGATTTGCGGTGGACGGGCGGTGAGCAGTTCTTC.

The V gene is TRBV5-1, the J gene TRBJ2-7; no clear D. Germline V gene lookup returns CDR1 SGHRS and CDR2 YFSETQ. V was trimmed by 3 bases and J by 3 bases, leaving 7 bases between them. The CDR3 is made up of 12 amino acids. The CDR3 region is CASSSEVYEQYF. As DNA, the CDR3 is TGCGCCAGCAGCTCAGAGGTCTACGAGCAGTACTTC.

Only a few counts were recorded for this clonotype. This sequence joins TRBV4-2 and TRBJ2-3; TRBD2 is a possible D gene (5 bases). Trimming removed 3 bases at V and 5 bases at J, with 9 bases between. Per germline, CDR1 LGHNA and CDR2 YNFKEQ. CDR3 length: 13 amino acids. The chain's CDR3 is CASSHRGGDTQYF. In DNA form, the CDR3 reads TGTGCCAGCAGCCACAGAGGAGGAGATACGCAGTATTTT.

For this clonotype: Since a much larger clone is just one base distant, this may be a read error. The CDR3 DNA reads as TGCGCCAGCAGCGTTGGACGGAGCTCTGGAAACACCATATATTTT. Amino acids: CASSVGRSSGNTIYF. The rearrangement uses TRBV5-1 and TRBJ1-3; D call uncertain. Germline V gives CDR1 SGHRS, CDR2 YFSETQ. This CDR3 is built from 15 residues. Trimming shortened V by 4 bases and J by 0 bases, and 11 bases separated the two germline ends.

The CDR3 sequence is CSALLGARDTQYF. CDR3 bases: TGCAGTGCGTTACTAGGAGCGAGGGATACGCAGTATTTT. The gene calls are TRBV20-1 and TRBJ2-3; the D gene is possibly TRBD2 (5 bases). Trimming left V 6 bases short and J 6 bases short, with 16 bases between. The germline V gene encodes CDR1 DFQATT and CDR2 SNEGSKA (reference sequence). This CDR3 has 13 amino acids.

This clonotype occurred a few times. The rearrangement joins TRBV2 to TRBJ2-1; 8 nucleotides match TRBD2. J lost 2 bases, V lost 7 bases, and 7 bases had no gene match. There are 15 residues in the CDR3. The germline V gene has CDR1 SNHLY and CDR2 FYNNEI. In DNA form, the CDR3 reads TGTGCCAGCACCGCGGATAGCGGGACCTACAATGAGCAGTTCTTC. Residues: CASTADSGTYNEQFF.

This sequence joins TRBV20-1 and TRBJ2-1; TRBD2 agrees at 7 bases. Germline V gene data show CDR1 as DFQATT and CDR2 as SNEGSKA (reference sequence). V gave up 1 base and J gave up 7 bases; unmatched junction bases: 10. The CDR3 is made up of 15 amino acids. DNA of the CDR3: TGCAGTGCTAGAGGCTTAAAAAGCGGGGTAAATGAGCAGTTCTTC. Translating gives CSARGLKSGVNEQFF.

This clonotype was seen more than once but under ten times. This sequence joins TRBV12-3 or TRBV12-4 and TRBJ2-3, with TRBD2 matching over 9 bases. V shed 5 bases and J 3 bases; nucleotides not matched to a gene: 3. The CDR3 has 14 amino acids. CDR3 in amino acids: CASSRTSETDTQYF. CDR3 nucleotide sequence: TGTGCCAGCAGTAGGACTAGCGAGACAGATACGCAGTATTTT.

This clonotype was observed a few times. This chain uses TRBV14 with TRBJ2-3; tentatively, D is TRBD1 (5 bases). Germline V lookup: CDR1 SGHDN, CDR2 FVKESK. The CDR3 spans 13 residues. Between the trimmed V and J ends, which lost 6 bases and 3 bases, there was a span of 10 bases. This CDR3 is CASRPQGTDTQYF. As DNA, the CDR3 is TGTGCCAGCAGACCCCAGGGAACAGATACGCAGTATTTT.

The chain is built from TRBV7-8 and TRBJ1-1, with TRBD1 matching 9 bases. This CDR3 spans 15 amino acids. Trimming removed 4 bases from V and 1 base from J; junction bases left unmatched: 4. Germline-derived CDR1 and CDR2 are SGHVS and FQNEAQ. The CDR3 sequence is CASSSTGGWNTEAFF. The CDR3 DNA sequence: TGTGCCAGCAGCTCAACAGGGGGCTGGAACACTGAAGCTTTCTTT.

The chain joins TRBV7-8 to TRBJ2-1; TRBD2 matches 12 bases. After removal of 7 bases from V and 0 bases from J, the junction contained 7 bases not matched to a gene. The CDR3 has 17 residues. Germline V CDR1 and CDR2: SGHVS, FQNEAQ. The DNA for the CDR3 is TGTGCCAGCACCGGGCTAGCGGGGGGGAGCTCCTACAATGAGCAGTTCTTC. Its translation is CASTGLAGGSSYNEQFF.

In this sample, this clonotype turned up a few times. The V call is TRBV7-3, the J call TRBJ1-5; 7 bases map to TRBD1. CDR1 is SGHTA and CDR2 is FQGTGA in the germline V gene. CDR3 size: 19 residues. V lost 3 bases, J lost 0 bases, and 14 bases stayed unmatched. The CDR3 spells CASSFTDRPAHFSNQPQHF. The CDR3 DNA reads TGTGCCAGCAGCTTCACGGACAGGCCCGCCCATTTTAGCAATCAGCCCCAGCATTTT.

This chain uses TRBV5-1 with TRBJ2-7; 8 bases map to TRBD1. The CDR3 sequence is 14 residues long. Looked up from germline, CDR1 is SGHRS and CDR2 is YFSETQ. J was trimmed by 6 bases and V by 0 bases; bases with no gene match: 5. The CDR3 nucleotides read TGCGCCAGCAGCTTGGAGACAGGGGTCTCCGAGCAGTACTTC. Translating gives CASSLETGVSEQYF.

This clonotype was seen a few times. The rearrangement links TRBV5-1 to TRBJ2-1; perhaps D is TRBD1 or TRBD2 (5 bases each). This CDR3 is built from 16 residues. The ends were cut back, 3 bases at V and 0 bases at J, with 13 bases in the middle. Germline values: CDR1 SGHRS, CDR2 YFSETQ. The CDR3 here is CASSYRDGYSYNEQFF. The CDR3 DNA is TGCGCCAGCAGCTACCGGGACGGCTACTCCTACAATGAGCAGTTCTTC.

The J gene is TRBJ2-3, the V gene TRBV11-1, with 11 bases that match TRBD2. This CDR3 contains 16 residues. The V segment lost 2 bases and the J segment 3 bases; nucleotides outside the gene matches: 4. Germline loops: CDR1 SGHAT, CDR2 FQDESV (reference sequence). CDR3 nucleotides: TGTGCCAGCAGCTTACTAGCGGGAGGATCTACAGATACGCAGTATTTT. Encoded protein: CASSLLAGGSTDTQYF.

This clonotype was seen more than once but under ten times. The chain joins TRBV7-2 to TRBJ2-3, with TRBD2 matching over 8 bases. The germline V gene has CDR1 SGHTA and CDR2 FQGNSA. J gave up 2 bases and V 1 base, and 11 bases lay outside the gene matches. This CDR3 is built from 18 residues. CDR3 DNA sequence: TGTGCCAGCAGCTTAGAACCGGGAGGGCCGAGGAACACAGATACGCAGTATTTT. Its protein product is CASSLEPGGPRNTDTQYF.

The CDR3 here is CALGEGHSNQETQYF. CDR3 DNA sequence: TGTGCCTTAGGGGAGGGACACTCGAATCAAGAGACCCAGTACTTC. The rearrangement links TRBV30 to TRBJ2-5; D is possibly TRBD2 (7 bases). This CDR3 is built from 15 residues. The germline V and J ends were trimmed by 7 bases and 2 bases, with 20 bases remaining between them. Germline lookup yields CDR1 GTSNPN and CDR2 SVGIG (reference sequence).

The chain has TRBV11-2 and TRBJ2-5, with a tentative D call TRBD2 (5 bases). TRBJ2-7 matches the DNA end more closely, so the J call is doubtful. CDR3 length: 15 residues. Germline loops: CDR1 SGHAT, CDR2 FQNNGV. CDR3 sequence (DNA): TGTGCCAGCAGAACCGACTACGACCCATTCTACGAGCAGTACTTC. Its translation: CASRTDYDPFYEQYF.

The V call is TRBV6-1, the J call TRBJ2-1, with a weak D call TRBD2 (5 bases). The V end was cut by 7 bases, the J end by 0 bases, with 10 bases between. The germline V gene has CDR1 MNHNS and CDR2 SASEGT. This CDR3 has 14 residues. CDR3 sequence reads: CASTPSSSYNEQFF. In DNA form, the CDR3 reads TGTGCCAGCACCCCTAGCAGCTCCTACAATGAGCAGTTCTTC.